These 4 T cell receptor beta chains share one sample of origin, sequenced in a study of cytomegalovirus exposure and HLA in healthy donors listed by TCRdb under 2017. Libraries came from the immunoSEQ multiplex PCR assay. For the multiplex PCR, a mixture combining 60 forward primers for TCR Vbeta segments and 13 reverse primers for TCR Jbeta segments was used. TCRdb obtained this table from immuneACCESS and retained in-frame rearrangements with V and J assigned. These tables miss some clones; where compared with another copy, unresolved V genes account for less than half of the shortfall, and the remainder is unexplained. The sample contains 200,000 or so clones, 80% to 85% of them found a single time. Of the sample, 2.7% is held by the ten largest clones. The material sequenced was PBMCs. The receptors stem from a woman aged 40 to 50 in good health and CMV-seronegative.

This clone was found once. The chain recombines TRBV7-9 with TRBJ2-7, with 9 bases lining up with TRBD1. V dropped 4 bases and J dropped 3; count of bases not matched to a gene: 13. The CDR3 runs 17 residues. Germline CDR1 SEHNR, CDR2 FQNEAQ (reference sequence). The DNA for the CDR3 is TGTGCCAGCAGCTCAGGCGGATGGGACAGGGAAAACTACGAGCAGTACTTC. Its translation: CASSSGGWDRENYEQYF.

The chain links TRBV30 to TRBJ2-5, with 10 bases aligning to TRBD1. The end of the DNA is better explained by TRBJ2-7, so the J call may be wrong. The CDR3 is 14 residues long. Germline V gives CDR1 GTSNPN, CDR2 SVGIG (reference sequence). The CDR3 nucleotides are TGTGCCTGGAGAAGGACAGGGGGGGTCTACGAGCAGTACTTC. As protein: CAWRRTGGVYEQYF.

This clone was detected only once. DNA for the CDR3: TGCGCCAGCAGCTTGGGCGCAGGAACGAATGGCTACACCTTC. It yields the protein CASSLGAGTNGYTF. The chain employs TRBV5-1 and TRBJ1-2; D not certain. The V end lost 0 bases, the J end lost 6 bases, and 12 bases lay between the germline ends. CDR3 length: 14 amino acids. CDR1 is SGHRS, CDR2 YFSETQ, per germline.

J is TRBJ1-2 and V is TRBV5-1, with 9 bases that match TRBD1. V shed 0 bases, J shed 3 bases, and the junction held 15 bases outside the gene matches. Germline assignment: CDR1 SGHRS and CDR2 YFSETQ. This CDR3 has 19 amino acids. The CDR3 coding sequence is TGCGCCAGCAGCTTGGTTTTTTTGGGACAGGGTTCGTTCGACTATGGCTACACCTTC. This translates into CASSLVFLGQGSFDYGYTF.